Shown below are 32 T cell receptor beta chains from a single sample sequenced in a study of T-cell memory formation after mild COVID-19. TCRdb reprocessed the 5' RACE reads with MiXCR, giving one entry per CDR3 protein. This table holds about 280,000 distinct CDR3 sequences, approximately 8.4% found once. Sequencing was done on a sample of PBMCs or a T cell subset sorted from them (not recorded which). Every receptor here comes from a young man who had mild COVID-19 (a few samples of this study predate the infection). Cell type and time point are not known.

This clonotype was counted at least ten times. The genes are TRBV5-1 and TRBJ1-6; a possible D gene is TRBD1 (6 bases). CDR3 size: 14 residues. The germline V and J ends were trimmed by 2 bases and 7 bases, with 10 bases remaining between them. Germline-derived CDR1 and CDR2 are SGHRS and YFSETQ. The CDR3 spells CASSFGGQNSPLHF. The CDR3 DNA follows: TGCGCCAGCAGCTTTGGGGGACAAAATTCACCCCTCCACTTT.

This clonotype was detected ten times or more. The chain employs TRBV5-1 and TRBJ1-1, with no clear D. The germline V gene has CDR1 SGHRS and CDR2 YFSETQ. Trimming removed 0 bases from V and 3 bases from J, with 15 bases in between. The CDR3 consists of 16 residues. CDR3 nucleotides: TGCGCCAGCAGCTTGGGGACCCCTGGTCGCGACACTGAAGCTTTCTTT. It specifies CASSLGTPGRDTEAFF. The whole variable domain, remainder taken from reference TRBV5-1 and TRBJ1-1, is KAGVTQTPRYLIKTRGQQVTLSCSPISGHRSVSWYQQTPGQGLQFLFEYFSETQRNKGNFPGRFSGRQFSNSRSEMNVSTLELGDSALYLCASSLGTPGRDTEAFFGQGTRLTVV.

This clonotype was recorded at least ten times. J is TRBJ2-7 and V is TRBV7-9, with D possibly called TRBD1 or TRBD2 (5 bases each). The CDR3 is made up of 15 amino acids. V lost 1 base, J lost 2 bases, and 12 bases lay in between. The germline CDR1 and CDR2 sequences are SEHNR and FQNEAQ (reference sequence). CDR3 DNA sequence: TGTGCCAGCAGCTTAGAGGTTGGGGGAACCTACGAGCAGTACTTC. Translation: CASSLEVGGTYEQYF.

This clonotype was picked up many times. The chain employs TRBV7-9 and TRBJ1-4; D is unclear. The germline CDR1 and CDR2 sequences are SEHNR and FQNEAQ (reference sequence). Trimming removed 5 bases at V and 3 bases at J, with 10 bases between. The CDR3 length is 14 residues. The CDR3 nucleotides are TGTGCCAGCAGCACTACGGTATCTAATGAAAAACTGTTTTTT. It translates to CASSTTVSNEKLFF.

The gene calls are TRBV23-1 and TRBJ1-5; D is perhaps TRBD1 (6 bases). TRBV23-1 qualifies as an ORF whose function is uncertain. V was pared by 7 bases and J by 1 base, with 17 bases between. The CDR3 has 16 residues. CDR3 loop: CASMRGVGRSNQPQHF. Here the CDR3 DNA reads TGCGCCAGCATGAGGGGGGTGGGTCGGAGCAATCAGCCCCAGCATTTT.

This chain connects TRBV12-3 or TRBV12-4 to TRBJ1-5; D ambiguous. The CDR3 is 13 amino acids. The germline V and J ends were trimmed by 4 bases and 4 bases, with 8 bases remaining between them. The DNA of the CDR3 is TGTGCCAGCAGTTCCCTAGAGAATCAGCCCCAGCATTTT. Residues: CASSSLENQPQHF.

Notes on this clonotype: A junction end diverges from the germline sequence, so it may reflect a read error. DNA of the CDR3: TGCAGCGTTGCAGGTACTTTCTACGGGCAGTACTTC. It translates to CSVAGTFYGQYF. The chain recombines TRBV29-1 with TRBJ2-7; D unclear. Germline loops: CDR1 SQVTM, CDR2 ANQGSEA. The CDR3 consists of 12 residues.

This clonotype came up many times. The chain combines TRBV4-1 with TRBJ2-3; TRBD2 matches at 11 bases. V was pared by 0 bases and J by 11 bases, with 10 bases of the junction left unmatched. There are 16 residues in the CDR3. The V gene's germline CDR1 is MGHRA and CDR2 YSYEKL. The DNA for the CDR3 is TGCGCCAGCAGCCAAGAAAATCGGCTAGCGGGGGGCGGGCAGTATTTT. Translation: CASSQENRLAGGGQYF.

The J gene is TRBJ2-6, the V gene TRBV5-1; tentatively, D is TRBD2 (5 bases). CDR3 length equals 16 residues. The V and J ends lost 0 bases and 1 base respectively, with 8 bases between them. Germline values: CDR1 SGHRS, CDR2 YFSETQ. The CDR3 sequence is CASSLGADSGANVLTF. The CDR3 nucleotides are TGCGCCAGCAGCTTGGGAGCGGATTCTGGGGCCAACGTCCTGACTTTC. Drawing the rest from reference TRBV5-1 and TRBJ2-6, the complete variable domain is KAGVTQTPRYLIKTRGQQVTLSCSPISGHRSVSWYQQTPGQGLQFLFEYFSETQRNKGNFPGRFSGRQFSNSRSEMNVSTLELGDSALYLCASSLGADSGANVLTFGAGSRLTVL.

This clonotype has ten or more counts. The chain carries TRBV20-1 and TRBJ1-2; 7 positions agree with TRBD1. This CDR3 region has 13 residues. Germline values: CDR1 DFQATT, CDR2 SNEGSKA (reference sequence). J lost 7 bases, V lost 1 base, and 6 bases had no gene match. The CDR3 protein is CSARVLSGGGYTF. The CDR3 DNA is TGCAGTGCTAGAGTGTTGTCAGGGGGTGGCTACACCTTC.

This clonotype has a handful of counts. The chain uses TRBV3-1 and TRBJ2-6; 9 bases match TRBD2. CDR3 length: 19 residues. Germline V gene data show CDR1 as LGHDT and CDR2 as YNNKEL (reference sequence). Unmatched junction bases numbered 10, after V lost 4 bases and J lost 0 bases. The DNA for the CDR3 is TGTGCCAGCAGCCTGAGATTAGCGGGGGAGGACTCTGGGGCCAACGTCCTGACTTTC. Translated: CASSLRLAGEDSGANVLTF.

J is TRBJ1-2 and V is TRBV5-6; D possibly corresponds to TRBD1 (6 bases). Trimming took 2 bases from V and 6 from J, leaving 17 bases between them. The CDR3 length is 15 residues. Per the germline V gene, CDR1 is SGHDT and CDR2 is YYEEEE. CDR3 nucleotides: TGTGCCAGCAGCTTATGGACAGTCTTGGGGCATGGCTACACCTTC. This encodes CASSLWTVLGHGYTF.

This clonotype was counted between two and nine times. The chain employs TRBV7-2 and TRBJ2-3; D perhaps matches TRBD1 (5 bases). The germline V gene has CDR1 SGHTA and CDR2 FQGNSA. Trimming removed 2 bases at V and 4 bases at J, with 16 bases between. CDR3 length: 16 residues. CDR3 DNA: TGTGCCAGCAGCTTACTGTCTAGGGGCGCATCAGATACGCAGTATTTT. As protein: CASSLLSRGASDTQYF. The full variable domain, rest sourced from reference TRBV7-2 and TRBJ2-3, is GAGVSQSPSNKVTEKGKDVELRCDPISGHTALYWYRQSLGQGLEFLIYFQGNSAPDKSGLPSDRFSAERTGGSVSTLTIQRTQQEDSAVYLCASSLLSRGASDTQYFGPGTRLTVL.

This clonotype was detected only a few times. The chain is built from TRBV10-3 and TRBJ2-7; the D gene is possibly TRBD1 (6 bases). Trimming removed 6 bases at V and 0 bases at J, with 12 bases between. The CDR3 contains 14 residues. Germline lookup yields CDR1 ENHRY and CDR2 SYGVKD. The CDR3 protein is CAISADRSSYEQYF. In nucleotides, the CDR3 is TGTGCCATCAGCGCAGACAGGAGCTCCTACGAGCAGTACTTC.

This clonotype occurred many times. The J gene is TRBJ1-5, the V gene TRBV5-1; D uncertain. The CDR3 loop spans 13 amino acids. CDR1 is SGHRS and CDR2 is YFSETQ in the germline V gene. V was clipped by 4 bases and J by 3 bases, with 8 bases between them. CDR3 DNA: TGCGCCAGCAGCCTGGAGATCAATCAGCCCCAGCATTTT. As protein: CASSLEINQPQHF.

This clonotype was counted between two and nine times. The rearrangement joins TRBV10-3 to TRBJ2-1; TRBD1 aligns across 11 bases. Germline assignment: CDR1 ENHRY and CDR2 SYGVKD. The CDR3 is 13 residues long. Germline trimming cut 8 bases from V and 9 bases from J; bases unmatched to any gene: 6. The CDR3 sequence: CAIDTGTGGEQFF. The CDR3 region has the DNA TGTGCCATCGACACCGGGACAGGGGGTGAGCAGTTCTTC.

Only a few counts were recorded for this clonotype. V usage is TRBV20-1 and J usage is TRBJ1-2, with no clear D. With 5 bases removed from V and 4 bases from J, the gap between germline ends came to 11 bases. This CDR3 has 12 residues. The V gene's germline CDR1 is DFQATT and CDR2 SNEGSKA (reference sequence). CDR3 loop: CSAPDEAYGYTF. CDR3 nucleotides: TGCAGTGCTCCCGACGAAGCCTATGGCTACACCTTC.

The J gene is TRBJ2-7, the V gene TRBV9, with TRBD2 matching 7 bases. The CDR3 spans 11 residues. The V gene's germline CDR1 is SGDLS and CDR2 YYNGEE. J was trimmed by 6 bases and V by 3 bases; bases with no gene match: 0. The CDR3 bases are TGTGCCAGCAGCGCGGGGGGCGAGCAGTACTTC. It specifies CASSAGGEQYF.

Ten or more counts support this clonotype. The rearrangement links TRBV7-2 to TRBJ2-7; D is unclear. V was cut by 0 bases and J by 3 bases, with 3 bases left in between. Germline V gene lookup returns CDR1 SGHTA and CDR2 FQGNSA. This CDR3 is built from 12 residues. Here the CDR3 DNA reads TGTGCCAGCAGCTTAGCCCGCTACGAGCAGTACTTC. The encoded protein is CASSLARYEQYF.

The rearrangement links TRBV5-4 to TRBJ2-3, with D possibly matching TRBD2 (5 bases). Germline lookup yields CDR1 SGHNT and CDR2 YYREEE (reference sequence). This CDR3 has 15 amino acids. Trimming left V 2 bases short and J 2 bases short, with 12 bases between. The CDR3 region is CASSFDYTNTDTQYF. CDR3 coding DNA: TGTGCCAGCAGCTTTGACTATACCAACACAGATACGCAGTATTTT.

The gene calls are TRBV6-5 and TRBJ2-7, with 8 bases that match TRBD1. From germline, CDR1 is MNHEY and CDR2 SVGAGI. J lost 1 base, V lost 6 bases, and 8 bases had no gene match. The CDR3 has 15 amino acids. CDR3 in amino acids: CASRQGQGASYEQYF. As DNA, the CDR3 is TGTGCCAGCAGGCAAGGCCAGGGGGCATCCTACGAGCAGTACTTC.

The CDR3 sequence is CASSKATGPYGYTF. CDR3 DNA: TGTGCCAGCAGTAAAGCTACAGGCCCCTATGGCTACACCTTC. This sequence joins TRBV6-6 and TRBJ1-2; D is possibly TRBD1 (5 bases). The V end lost 5 bases, the J end lost 4 bases, and 14 bases lay between the germline ends. The CDR3 is 14 amino acids. Germline CDR1 reads MNHNY; CDR2 reads SVGAGI (reference sequence).

J is TRBJ1-3 and V is TRBV6-6; weak D call: TRBD1 (6 bases). This CDR3 region has 14 residues. V was trimmed by 6 bases and J by 0 bases, leaving 9 bases between them. The V gene's germline CDR1 is MNHNY and CDR2 SVGAGI (reference sequence). CDR3: CASRPGHSGNTIYF. Written as DNA, the CDR3 is TGTGCCAGCAGGCCGGGACACTCTGGAAACACCATATATTTT.

This clonotype was counted between two and nine times. This CDR3 reads CATTLAAQETQYF. The CDR3 DNA follows: TGTGCCACCACTCTAGCGGCACAAGAGACCCAGTACTTC. This chain connects TRBV10-3 to TRBJ2-5; 7 bases match TRBD2. The CDR3 sequence is 13 residues long. Germline CDR1 and CDR2: ENHRY and SYGVKD. The junction had 7 bases not matched to a gene; V was cut back by 10 bases and J by 2 bases.

In this sample, this clonotype turned up many times. The rearrangement links TRBV5-1 to TRBJ2-3, with 7 bases aligning to TRBD2. Losses at the gene ends were 2 bases for V and 4 bases for J; bases not matched to a gene: 4. There are 14 residues in the CDR3. Germline V gene lookup returns CDR1 SGHRS and CDR2 YFSETQ. The CDR3: CASSFQAGPDTQYF. CDR3 nucleotide sequence: TGCGCCAGCAGCTTCCAAGCGGGGCCAGATACGCAGTATTTT.

Many counts were recorded for this clonotype. The chain recombines TRBV7-9 with TRBJ1-1; 7 nucleotides agree with TRBD1. CDR1 and CDR2 (germline): SEHNR, FQNEAQ (reference sequence). The V segment lost 2 bases and the J segment 3 bases; nucleotides outside the gene matches: 3. This CDR3 contains 14 residues. CDR3 bases: TGTGCCAGCAGCTTACAACAGGGGCACACTGAAGCTTTCTTT. Amino acids: CASSLQQGHTEAFF.

This clonotype was counted a few times. The genes are TRBV19 and TRBJ2-1, with 7 bases fitting TRBD1. There are 15 residues in the CDR3. V was pared by 5 bases and J by 4 bases, with 8 bases of the junction left unmatched. Per the germline V gene, CDR1 is LNHDA and CDR2 is SQIVND (reference sequence). For the CDR3, the DNA is TGTGCCAGTAGTCCCCCCCCGGGACAGTACAATGAGCAGTTCTTC. Amino acid sequence: CASSPPPGQYNEQFF.

This clonotype was counted ten times or more. V gene TRBV5-1 combines with J gene TRBJ1-5, with D perhaps TRBD1 (6 bases). This CDR3 comprises 15 residues. The V and J ends lost 1 base and 4 bases respectively, with 12 bases between them. Germline V lookup: CDR1 SGHRS, CDR2 YFSETQ. The CDR3 DNA sequence: TGCGCCAGCAGCTTGACAGGGTCTTTGAATCAGCCCCAGCATTTT. Translating gives CASSLTGSLNQPQHF. Together with reference TRBV5-1 and TRBJ1-5, the CDR3 gives the full variable domain: KAGVTQTPRYLIKTRGQQVTLSCSPISGHRSVSWYQQTPGQGLQFLFEYFSETQRNKGNFPGRFSGRQFSNSRSEMNVSTLELGDSALYLCASSLTGSLNQPQHFGDGTRLSIL.

This clonotype was seen a few times. V usage is TRBV5-6 and J usage is TRBJ2-1; D is unclear. V dropped 3 bases and J dropped 9 bases, with 7 bases sitting between them. The germline CDR1 and CDR2 sequences are SGHDT and YYEEEE. CDR3 length: 11 amino acids. The CDR3 loop reads CASSSDGEQFF. The CDR3 coding sequence is TGTGCCAGCAGCTCTGACGGTGAGCAGTTCTTC.

V gene TRBV6-5 combines with J gene TRBJ2-3; 12 bases align to TRBD2. The V gene's germline CDR1 is MNHEY and CDR2 SVGAGI. V lost 6 bases, J lost 2 bases, and 3 bases stayed unmatched. The CDR3 is 15 residues long. In DNA, the CDR3 is TGTGCCAGCAGCAGGACTAGCGGGGACACAGATACGCAGTATTTT. This gives the protein CASSRTSGDTDTQYF.

The sample holds a few counts of this clonotype. Here the CDR3 reads CASSQDRGGNGYTF. CDR3 nucleotide sequence: TGTGCCAGCAGCCAAGATCGCGGGGGAAACGGCTACACCTTC. V usage is TRBV3-1 and J usage is TRBJ1-2; perhaps TRBD1 as D (5 bases). V gave up 0 bases and J gave up 8 bases, with 13 bases separating them. The CDR3 runs 14 residues. Germline lookup yields CDR1 LGHDT and CDR2 YNNKEL (reference sequence).

At least ten counts were recorded for this clonotype. The genes are TRBV7-2 and TRBJ1-2; D is perhaps TRBD1 (5 bases). The V end lost 4 bases, the J end lost 0 bases, and 9 bases lay between the germline ends. Germline loops: CDR1 SGHTA, CDR2 FQGNSA. This CDR3 contains 14 residues. The CDR3 is CASSWDGANYGYTF. The DNA of the CDR3 is TGTGCCAGCAGCTGGGACGGAGCTAACTATGGCTACACCTTC. The variable domain in full, completed from reference TRBV7-2 and TRBJ1-2, reads GAGVSQSPSNKVTEKGKDVELRCDPISGHTALYWYRQSLGQGLEFLIYFQGNSAPDKSGLPSDRFSAERTGGSVSTLTIQRTQQEDSAVYLCASSWDGANYGYTFGSGTRLTVV.